Shown below are 8 T cell receptor beta chains from a single sample sequenced in a study of T-cell memory formation after mild COVID-19. One entry per CDR3 protein results from TCRdb running MiXCR on the 5' RACE reads. The table includes approximately 300,000 distinct CDR3 sequences, 15% to 20% detected once. The sequenced sample was PBMCs or a T cell subset sorted from them (not recorded which). These TCRs come from a man younger than 30 who had mild COVID-19 (a few samples of this study predate the infection). Cell type and time point are not known.

This clonotype was recorded a few times. The chain couples TRBV29-1 to TRBJ2-1, with D unclear. Germline V gene lookup returns CDR1 SQVTM and CDR2 ANQGSEA. The CDR3 totals 11 residues. V dropped 3 bases and J dropped 7 bases, with 7 bases sitting between them. The CDR3 here is CSVDRSNEQFF. The CDR3 nucleotides read TGCAGCGTTGACCGGTCAAATGAGCAGTTCTTC.

This clonotype was observed a handful of times. V gene TRBV7-2 combines with J gene TRBJ1-1; unclear D gene. The V end was cut by 2 bases, the J end by 4 bases, with 11 bases between. The CDR3 is 14 residues long. Germline CDR1 is SGHTA and CDR2 is FQGNSA. For the CDR3, the DNA is TGTGCCAGCAGCTTATGGTTGGGAGGCACTGAAGCTTTCTTT. This codes for CASSLWLGGTEAFF.

This chain links TRBV5-1 with TRBJ1-5, with 8 bases aligning to TRBD1. CDR1 is SGHRS and CDR2 is YFSETQ in the germline V gene. This CDR3 contains 14 residues. Trimming took 0 bases from V and 5 from J; bases not matched to a gene: 1. The CDR3 region is CASSLGGQDQPQHF. The CDR3 DNA reads TGCGCCAGCAGCTTGGGGGGACAGGATCAGCCCCAGCATTTT.

The chain employs TRBV12-3 or TRBV12-4 and TRBJ1-5; D might be TRBD1 (6 bases). The CDR3 runs 14 residues. Trimming shortened V by 8 bases and J by 5 bases, and 16 bases separated the two germline ends. CDR3 residues: CASLDSLGDQPQHF. DNA of the CDR3: TGTGCCAGCCTGGACAGTCTCGGGGATCAGCCCCAGCATTTT.

Note on this clonotype: At one boundary the junction diverges from the germline segment, which might be a read error. The genes are TRBV11-2 and TRBJ2-5; TRBD1 might be the D (5 bases). Germline-derived CDR1 and CDR2 are SGHAT and FQNNGV. The CDR3 runs to 13 residues. CDR3 nucleotides: TGTGACAGCAGCACCCTAGGGGTCGAGACCCAGTACTTC. It translates to CDSSTLGVETQYF. The full variable domain, with the rest looked up from reference TRBV11-2 and TRBJ2-5, is EAGVAQSPRYKIIEKRQSVAFWCNPISGHATLYWYQQILGQGPKLLIQFQNNGVVDDSQLPKDRFSAERLKGVDSTLKIQPAKLEDSAVYLCDSSTLGVETQYFGPGTRLLVL.

The sample holds a few counts of this clonotype. The chain has TRBV5-5 and TRBJ1-2; D is possibly TRBD1 (6 bases). The CDR3 consists of 14 residues. CDR1 SGHKS and CDR2 YYEKEE come from the germline V gene (reference sequence). Trimming took off 1 base at V and 0 bases at J, with 7 bases between the two ends. The CDR3 coding sequence is TGTGCCAGCAGCTTGAGGGGGACTAACTATGGCTACACCTTC. Translation gives CASSLRGTNYGYTF.

This clonotype has more than one count but fewer than ten. The genes are TRBV29-1 and TRBJ1-3; 7 nucleotides line up with TRBD1. Germline assignment: CDR1 SQVTM and CDR2 ANQGSEA. J was trimmed by 4 bases and V by 7 bases; bases with no gene match: 7. This CDR3 is built from 13 residues. The CDR3 DNA reads as TGCAGCGCCGGCGACAGGGCGGGAAACACCATATATTTT. Residues: CSAGDRAGNTIYF. The full variable domain, completed using reference TRBV29-1 and TRBJ1-3, is SAVISQKPSRDICQRGTSLTIQCQVDSQVTMMFWYRQQPGQSLTLIATANQGSEATYESGFVIDKFPISRPNLTFSTLTVSNMSPEDSSIYLCSAGDRAGNTIYFGEGSWLTVV.

In its sample, this clonotype was seen a few times. The V and J genes are TRBV6-5 and TRBJ1-2; D not certain. Trimming cost V 0 bases and J 4 bases, with 15 bases left between them. The CDR3 spans 16 residues. Per the germline V gene, CDR1 is MNHEY and CDR2 is SVGAGI. The CDR3 is CASSYSPFGQFYGYTF. The CDR3 bases are TGTGCCAGCAGTTACTCTCCTTTCGGCCAGTTCTATGGCTACACCTTC.